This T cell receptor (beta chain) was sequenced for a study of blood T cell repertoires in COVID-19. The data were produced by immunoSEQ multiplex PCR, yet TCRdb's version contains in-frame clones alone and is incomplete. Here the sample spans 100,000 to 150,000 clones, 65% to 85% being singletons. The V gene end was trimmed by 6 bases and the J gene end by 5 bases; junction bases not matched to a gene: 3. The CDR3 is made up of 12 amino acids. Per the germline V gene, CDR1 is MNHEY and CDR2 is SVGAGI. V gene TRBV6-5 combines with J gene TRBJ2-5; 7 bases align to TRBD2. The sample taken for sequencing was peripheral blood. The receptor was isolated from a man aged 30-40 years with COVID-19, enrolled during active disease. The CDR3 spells CASSPGGETQYF. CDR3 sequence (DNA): TGTGCCAGCAGCCCCGGGGGGGAGACCCAGTACTTC.